The rows below give T cell receptor beta chains drawn from one sample of a study of metastatic and nonmetastatic thyroid tumors. TCRdb re-clonotyped the PCR reads via MiXCR. The profile shows tens of thousands of clones, 15% to 20% of them singletons. The sample taken for sequencing was blood. The receptor set was obtained from a female donor with papillary thyroid cancer or a benign thyroid nodule (not recorded which). Some clones in this sample may be carry-over from other donors' samples. The CDR3 runs from the conserved cysteine through the conserved F or W. Fields, in order: J gene, D gene, clone size, V gene, CDR3 protein, CDR3 DNA. D genes are given only for firm matches. Clone size, where shown, is once, few, many, or a class for clones that have expanded.

>TRBJ2-7|-|-|TRBV11-3
CASSSPGTTNEQYF
TGTGCCAGCAGCTCACCCGGGACGACCAACGAGCAGTACTTC
>TRBJ2-7|TRBD1|-|TRBV27
CARSAGTVSDNEQYF
TGTGCCAGAAGCGCCGGGACAGTGAGCGACAACGAGCAGTACTTC
>TRBJ2-1|TRBD2|few|TRBV6-2/TRBV6-3
CASSSPGLAGGYNEQFF
TGTGCCAGCAGTTCCCCGGGACTAGCGGGAGGATACAATGAGCAGTTCTTC
>TRBJ2-1|-|many|TRBV30
CAWSVRGVGTQFF
TGTGCCTGGAGTGTACGGGGAGTGGGAACACAGTTCTTC
>TRBJ1-5|-|many|TRBV20-1
CSAYGNSNQPQHF
TGCAGTGCCTATGGGAATAGCAATCAGCCCCAGCATTTT
>TRBJ2-7|TRBD2|medium-sized|TRBV28
CASTHGGGGSPYEQYF
TGTGCCAGCACCCACGGGGGTGGCGGGAGCCCATACGAGCAGTACTTC
>TRBJ1-1|TRBD1|medium-sized|TRBV6-1
CASSRGQMNTEAFF
TGTGCCAGCAGTCGGGGACAGATGAACACTGAAGCTTTCTTT
>TRBJ2-1|-|many|TRBV30
CAWSGSYNEQFF
TGTGCCTGGAGTGGGAGCTACAATGAGCAGTTCTTC
>TRBJ2-2|-|medium-sized|TRBV6-4
CASSGTANTGELFF
TGTGCCAGCAGTGGGACCGCGAACACCGGGGAGCTGTTTTTT
>TRBJ1-2|-|many|TRBV7-9
CASSLGQANYGYTF
TGTGCCAGCAGCTTAGGACAGGCTAACTATGGCTACACCTTC
>TRBJ2-3|TRBD2|few|TRBV10-3
CAIRREGADTQYF
TGTGCCATTAGGCGGGAGGGAGCAGATACGCAGTATTTT
>TRBJ1-4|TRBD1|-|TRBV28
CASSPWTGGNGKLFF
TGTGCCAGCAGTCCATGGACAGGGGGTAATGGAAAACTGTTTTTT
>TRBJ2-3|-|medium-sized|TRBV6-5
CASSPRGYGGNTDTQYF
TGTGCCAGCAGTCCGCGAGGGTACGGCGGAAACACAGATACGCAGTATTTT
>TRBJ1-1|-|many|TRBV11-2
CASSSQGSMTEAFF
TGTGCCAGCAGCTCTCAGGGGAGTATGACTGAAGCTTTCTTT
>TRBJ2-2|TRBD2|many|TRBV20-1
CSATPSGGMNTGELFF
TGCAGTGCTACCCCTAGCGGGGGGATGAACACCGGGGAGCTGTTTTTT
>TRBJ2-7|TRBD2|-|TRBV5-1
CASSLAGGLYEQYF
TGCGCCAGCAGCCTAGCGGGAGGTTTGTACGAGCAGTACTTC
>TRBJ2-7|TRBD2|-|TRBV7-2
CASSFGSGGPYEQYF
TGTGCCAGCAGCTTTGGAAGCGGGGGGCCCTACGAGCAGTACTTC